The rows below give T cell receptor beta chains drawn from one sample of a study of T-cell memory formation after mild COVID-19. MiXCR, run by TCRdb on the 5' RACE reads, gives a single entry per CDR3 protein. The sample consists of a few hundred thousand distinct CDR3 sequences, under 20% of them appearing once. The sample was PBMCs or a T cell subset sorted from them (not recorded which). These receptors all come from a man younger than 35 who had mild COVID-19 (a few samples of this study predate the infection). Cell type and time point are not known. The CDR3 runs from the conserved cysteine through the conserved F or W.

V gene: TRBV7-6; J gene: TRBJ2-1; CDR3 protein: CASSLAGQGVGEQFF
V gene: TRBV6-2/TRBV6-3; J gene: TRBJ2-2; CDR3 protein: CASKQRGNGELFF
V gene: TRBV7-2; J gene: TRBJ1-4; CDR3 protein: CASSLGTGYEKLFF
V gene: TRBV15; J gene: TRBJ2-2; CDR3 protein: CATSTGDTGELFF
V gene: TRBV4-1; J gene: TRBJ2-3; CDR3 protein: CASSLMDRATDTQYF
V gene: TRBV27; J gene: TRBJ1-1; CDR3 protein: CASSWQLNTEAFF
V gene: TRBV7-2; J gene: TRBJ2-3; CDR3 protein: CASSLGLAGAGDTQYF
V gene: TRBV12-3/TRBV12-4; J gene: TRBJ2-7; CDR3 protein: CASSPPATPSEQYF
V gene: TRBV25-1; J gene: TRBJ1-1; CDR3 protein: CASSESRATNTEAFF
V gene: TRBV7-9; J gene: TRBJ2-1; CDR3 protein: CASSPGWGPGDEQFF
V gene: TRBV7-9; J gene: TRBJ2-3; CDR3 protein: CASSLEYGGAGDTQYF
V gene: TRBV4-3; J gene: TRBJ2-5; CDR3 protein: CASSRGQGYQETQYF
V gene: TRBV12-3/TRBV12-4; J gene: TRBJ2-7; CDR3 protein: CASSPRVLGTSAGYEQYF
V gene: TRBV20-1; J gene: TRBJ1-1; CDR3 protein: CSRLRWGPNTEAFF
V gene: TRBV28; J gene: TRBJ2-3; CDR3 protein: CASGVWGRGTDTQYF
V gene: TRBV12-3/TRBV12-4; J gene: TRBJ2-3; CDR3 protein: CASRLRAGQTDTQYF
V gene: TRBV7-6; J gene: TRBJ2-7; CDR3 protein: CASSATSGGSYEQYF
V gene: TRBV20-1; J gene: TRBJ1-6; CDR3 protein: CSVPTGGDSPLHF
V gene: TRBV14; J gene: TRBJ2-7; CDR3 protein: CASSQLGNYEQYF
V gene: TRBV6-5; J gene: TRBJ2-3; CDR3 protein: CASSPWTAVADTQYF
V gene: TRBV14; J gene: TRBJ1-2; CDR3 protein: CASSQVGGAYYGYTF
V gene: TRBV11-2; J gene: TRBJ1-1; CDR3 protein: CASSFPNTEAFF
V gene: TRBV12-3/TRBV12-4; J gene: TRBJ2-2; CDR3 protein: CASSPTGVGTGELFF
V gene: TRBV28; J gene: TRBJ1-1; CDR3 protein: CAALSNTEAFF
V gene: TRBV29-1; J gene: TRBJ2-3; CDR3 protein: CSALAGGADTQYF
V gene: TRBV9; J gene: TRBJ2-3; CDR3 protein: CASNPAGGTDTQYF
V gene: TRBV5-6; J gene: TRBJ2-1; CDR3 protein: CAGTSGGPFSYNEQFF
V gene: TRBV10-3; J gene: TRBJ2-5; CDR3 protein: CAISAGLAGSAEETQYF
V gene: TRBV20-1; J gene: TRBJ2-7; CDR3 protein: CSARDISGASYEQYF
V gene: TRBV20-1; J gene: TRBJ2-5; CDR3 protein: CSAPYTGLGETQYF
V gene: TRBV2; J gene: TRBJ1-5; CDR3 protein: CASKWDGGPQHF
V gene: TRBV7-2; J gene: TRBJ2-5; CDR3 protein: CASSSWDRGIETQYF
V gene: TRBV11-2; J gene: TRBJ2-3; CDR3 protein: CASSFSPPTDTQYF
V gene: TRBV2; J gene: TRBJ1-2; CDR3 protein: CASSDDRDGYTF
V gene: TRBV24-1; J gene: TRBJ1-2; CDR3 protein: CATSDLNTNYGYTF
V gene: TRBV7-2; J gene: TRBJ2-2; CDR3 protein: CASSSLTVSAGELFF
V gene: TRBV5-1; J gene: TRBJ2-2; CDR3 protein: CASSLEPAAGELFF
V gene: TRBV12-3/TRBV12-4; J gene: TRBJ2-3; CDR3 protein: CASSPDRHRGTQYF
V gene: TRBV9; J gene: TRBJ1-2; CDR3 protein: CASSVDHSGGYTF
V gene: TRBV12-3/TRBV12-4; J gene: TRBJ1-1; CDR3 protein: CASHPGVLATEAFF
V gene: TRBV5-1; J gene: TRBJ1-4; CDR3 protein: CASSDSSTNEKLFF
V gene: TRBV4-1; J gene: TRBJ2-3; CDR3 protein: CASSRGTSGFPTDTQYF
V gene: TRBV20-1; J gene: TRBJ2-3; CDR3 protein: CSAPSTSADTQYF
V gene: TRBV6-5; J gene: TRBJ2-5; CDR3 protein: CASSSFWTSGEQETQYF
V gene: TRBV5-5; J gene: TRBJ2-7; CDR3 protein: CASSFGVAGSSYEQYF
V gene: TRBV6-2/TRBV6-3; J gene: TRBJ2-1; CDR3 protein: CASSYPKRGVRSYNEQFF
V gene: TRBV24-1; J gene: TRBJ2-1; CDR3 protein: CATSPGGDQSEFF
V gene: TRBV12-3/TRBV12-4; J gene: TRBJ2-7; CDR3 protein: CASSSLGADSYEQYF
V gene: TRBV6-4; J gene: TRBJ2-2; CDR3 protein: CASSDRNTGELFF
V gene: TRBV12-3/TRBV12-4; J gene: TRBJ2-3; CDR3 protein: CASRRGHTDTQYF
V gene: TRBV7-8; J gene: TRBJ2-5; CDR3 protein: CASSFPRGGLNQETQYF
V gene: TRBV20-1; J gene: TRBJ2-3; CDR3 protein: CSARERISDTQYF
V gene: TRBV2; J gene: TRBJ1-6; CDR3 protein: CASSVRSGNSPLHF
V gene: TRBV15; J gene: TRBJ2-2; CDR3 protein: CATSGYRGLNTGELFF
V gene: TRBV29-1; J gene: TRBJ2-1; CDR3 protein: CSGGQGGWGNEQFF
V gene: TRBV6-4; J gene: TRBJ2-3; CDR3 protein: CASSGTGGTDTQYF
V gene: TRBV4-3; J gene: TRBJ2-3; CDR3 protein: CASSQDQPGAYTDTQYF
V gene: TRBV20-1; J gene: TRBJ2-5; CDR3 protein: CSAPATGWNQETQYF